One T cell receptor (beta chain) is described in this entry. Looked up from germline, CDR1 is SEHNR and CDR2 is FQNEAQ (reference sequence). Trimming pared 1 base from V and 2 bases from J, leaving 12 bases between. This CDR3 is 15 amino acids long. The data belong to a study of blood T cell repertoires in COVID-19. The overall study: There were acute and convalescent COVID-19 samples, and they came from the United States, Italy and Spain.

How the authors handled the data: Amplification of reference gene primers was used by the study to estimate nucleated cell counts. Assay used: immunoSEQ multiplex PCR; TCRdb lists only in-frame clones, some missing. The DNA was the basis for D and trimming; V, J and clone size are from that table. The data hold 200,000 to 250,000 clones, with 88% observed a single time. This TCR was recovered from a woman in her fifties or sixties with acute COVID-19. Material for sequencing was PBMCs or T cells enriched from blood (not recorded which). V usage is TRBV7-9 and J usage is TRBJ2-7; possibly TRBD2 for D (6 bases). The CDR3 bases are TGTGCCAGCAGCTTAGTGACCGGGAGCCCCTACGAGCAGTACTTC. Translating gives CASSLVTGSPYEQYF.